This entry features one T cell receptor (beta chain) sequence. Its antigen is not known. The sample originates from a study of OX40 agonist ivuxolimab in advanced cancers. CDR3 length: 16 residues. The germline V gene encodes CDR1 LGHNA and CDR2 YSLEER. The germline V and J ends were trimmed by 0 bases and 7 bases, with 15 bases remaining between them. The data were produced by immunoSEQ multiplex PCR, yet TCRdb's version contains in-frame clones alone and is incomplete. The data show about 46,000 clones, roughly 91% seen once. Broader study findings: Also present in some nonresponders was a low level of normalized T-cell clonal expansion.

This material consisted of CD4+ or CD8+ T cells sorted from blood, taken in a trial of the OX40 agonist ivuxolimab. J is TRBJ1-4 and V is TRBV4-3, with TRBD1 as a possible D gene (5 bases). This sequence was found in an adult with an advanced solid tumor such as melanoma, head and neck, liver or kidney cancer. CDR3 in amino acids: CASSQEFSGLGEKLFF. Here the CDR3 DNA reads TGCGCCAGCAGCCAAGAGTTCTCAGGGTTGGGTGAAAAACTGTTTTTT.